This T cell receptor beta chain was identified in a study of T cell responses to AZD1222 COVID-19 vaccine. As to this clone: Its antigen remains unidentified.

Overall study results and limits: Baseline serostatus was positive in only five to seven AZD1222 recipients. Spike-specific TCRs gained breadth and depth after people received two AZD1222 doses. Donors in the cohort were predominantly white British and more often female, and clonal diversity was possibly underestimated.

This CDR3 region has 13 residues. V dropped 1 base and J dropped 5 bases, with 8 bases sitting between them. Germline assignment: CDR1 LGHNA and CDR2 YNFKEQ. Data came from immunoSEQ multiplex PCR; TCRdb stores just in-frame clones and leaves some out. The sample contains about 190,000 clones, about 90% of which appear only once. This clonotype was sampled from an adult in good health. The chain combines TRBV4-2 with TRBJ1-1, with unresolved D. Sequencing was performed on peripheral blood, taken on day 0 of MenACWY control vaccination. The CDR3 bases are TGTGCCAGCAGCCAAGGGGTGTGGACTGAAGCTTTCTTT. This codes for CASSQGVWTEAFF.